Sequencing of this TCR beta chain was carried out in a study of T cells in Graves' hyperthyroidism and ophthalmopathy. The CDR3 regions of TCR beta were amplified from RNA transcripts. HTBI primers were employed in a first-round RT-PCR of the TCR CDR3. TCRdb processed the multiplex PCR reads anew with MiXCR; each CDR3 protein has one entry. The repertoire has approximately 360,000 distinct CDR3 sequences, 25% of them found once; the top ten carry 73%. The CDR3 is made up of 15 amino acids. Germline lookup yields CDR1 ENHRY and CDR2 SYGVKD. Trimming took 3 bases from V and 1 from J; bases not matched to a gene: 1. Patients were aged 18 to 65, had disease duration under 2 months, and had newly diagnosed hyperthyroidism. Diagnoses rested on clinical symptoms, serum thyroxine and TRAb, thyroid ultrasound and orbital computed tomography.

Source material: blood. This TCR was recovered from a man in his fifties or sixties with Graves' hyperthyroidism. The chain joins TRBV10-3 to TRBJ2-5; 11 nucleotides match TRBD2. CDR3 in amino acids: CAISDLAGGQETQYF. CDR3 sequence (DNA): TGTGCCATCAGTGACCTAGCGGGAGGCCAAGAGACCCAGTACTTC.